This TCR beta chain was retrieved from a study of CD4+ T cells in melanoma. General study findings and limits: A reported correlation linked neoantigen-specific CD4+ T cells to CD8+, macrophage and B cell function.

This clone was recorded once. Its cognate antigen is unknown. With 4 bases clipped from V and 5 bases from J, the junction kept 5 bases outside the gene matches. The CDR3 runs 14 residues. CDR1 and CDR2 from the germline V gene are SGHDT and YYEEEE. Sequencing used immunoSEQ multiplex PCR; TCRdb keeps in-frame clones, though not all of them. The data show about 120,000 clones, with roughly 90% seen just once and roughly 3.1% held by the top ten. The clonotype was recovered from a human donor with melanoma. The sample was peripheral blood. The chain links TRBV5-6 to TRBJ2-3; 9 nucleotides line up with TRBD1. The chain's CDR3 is CASSAGQGRDTQYF. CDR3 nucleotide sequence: TGTGCCAGCAGCGCCGGACAGGGGAGAGATACGCAGTATTTT.